This paragraph reports one TCR beta chain. Germline V gene lookup returns CDR1 LNHDA and CDR2 SQIVND (reference sequence). The V end lost 5 bases, the J end lost 0 bases, and 11 bases lay between the germline ends. The length of the CDR3 is 16 residues. This sample was included in a study of technical replicates of blood from a handful of donors. Profiled with immunoSEQ multiplex PCR; TCRdb holds only in-frame clones, not every one. The table has 85,000 to 100,000 clones, approximately 96% seen once; the top ten hold roughly 0.22%. The chain has TRBV19 and TRBJ1-6, with no clear D. The specimen sequenced was T cells isolated from PBMCs. This receptor was obtained from a human donor in good health. The CDR3 nucleotides read TGTGCCAGTAGTCCCAGCGGAGGCTCCTATAATTCACCCCTCCACTTT. Protein: CASSPSGGSYNSPLHF.